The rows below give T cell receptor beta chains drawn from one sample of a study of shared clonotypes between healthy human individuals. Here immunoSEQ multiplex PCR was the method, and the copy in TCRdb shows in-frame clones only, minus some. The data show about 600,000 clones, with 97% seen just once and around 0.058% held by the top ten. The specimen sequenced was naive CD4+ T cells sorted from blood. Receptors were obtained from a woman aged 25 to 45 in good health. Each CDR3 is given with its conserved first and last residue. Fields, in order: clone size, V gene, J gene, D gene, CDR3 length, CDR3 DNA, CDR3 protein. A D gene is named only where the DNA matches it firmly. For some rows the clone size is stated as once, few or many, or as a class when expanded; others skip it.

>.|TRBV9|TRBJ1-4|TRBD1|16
TGTGCCAGCAGCGCCTCCTGGGACAGCCATAATGAAAAACTGTTTTTT
CASSASWDSHNEKLFF
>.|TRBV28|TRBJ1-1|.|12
TGTGCCAGCCGATCTCCAGGACTTCAAGCTTTCTTT
CASRSPGLQAFF
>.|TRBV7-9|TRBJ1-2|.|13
TGTGCCACGGCAAGAGGGGAATCTTATGGCTACACCTTC
CATARGESYGYTF
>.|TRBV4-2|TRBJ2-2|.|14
TGTGCCCTCCCTCTGGATCCGGTGGTCGGGGAGCTGTTTTTT
CALPLDPVVGELFF
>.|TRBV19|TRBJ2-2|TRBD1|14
TGTGCCAGTAATAACAGGGGATCCACCGGGGAGCTGTTTTTT
CASNNRGSTGELFF
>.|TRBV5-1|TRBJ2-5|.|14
TGCGCCAGCTACGAGGGTGGAGCCCAAGAGACCCAGTACTTC
CASYEGGAQETQYF
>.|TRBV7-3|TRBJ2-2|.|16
TGTGCCAGCAGCTTATTTGAGGGCGGGAACACCGGGGAGCTGTTTTTT
CASSLFEGGNTGELFF
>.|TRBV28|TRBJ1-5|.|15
TGTGCCAGCAGTTTGATGGGGGGTAGCAATCAGCCCCAGCATTTT
CASSLMGGSNQPQHF
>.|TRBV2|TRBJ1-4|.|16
TGTGCCAGCACTCAGGAAGGGGTAGGATCTAATGAAAAACTGTTTTTT
CASTQEGVGSNEKLFF
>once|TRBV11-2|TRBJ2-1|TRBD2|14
TGTGCCAGCAGCAAGGGACTAAAATACAATGAGCAGTTCTTC
CASSKGLKYNEQFF
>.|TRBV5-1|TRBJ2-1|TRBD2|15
TGCGCCAGCAGGCCGTACACTAGCGGTACCAATGAGCAGTTCTTC
CASRPYTSGTNEQFF
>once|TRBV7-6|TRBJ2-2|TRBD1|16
TGTGCCAGCAGCCCCCACGACAGGGGGAACACCGGGGAGCTGTTTTTT
CASSPHDRGNTGELFF
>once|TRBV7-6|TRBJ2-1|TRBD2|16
TGTGCCAGCAGCTTAGGACATAGCGGGCTTGCCAATGAGCAGTTCTTC
CASSLGHSGLANEQFF
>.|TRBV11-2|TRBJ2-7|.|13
TGTGCCAGCAGCTTAGCAAATTACTACGAGCAGTACTTC
CASSLANYYEQYF
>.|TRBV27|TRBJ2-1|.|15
TGTGCCAGCAGTTTTGTTGGGAAGGGGAACAATGAGCAGTTCTTC
CASSFVGKGNNEQFF
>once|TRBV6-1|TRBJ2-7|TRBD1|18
TGTGCCAGCAGTGAAGCGCAGGGGGCGCAGGGAATACTCGTCCAGCAGTACTTC
CASSEAQGAQGILVQQYF
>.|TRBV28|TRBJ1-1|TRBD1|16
TGTGCCAGCAGTACGTTTTCCCGGACAGGGTCTCCTGAAGCTTTCTTT
CASSTFSRTGSPEAFF
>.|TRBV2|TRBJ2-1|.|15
TGTGCCAGCAACGGCCCAGGACGAAAGCTCAATGAGCAGTTCTTC
CASNGPGRKLNEQFF
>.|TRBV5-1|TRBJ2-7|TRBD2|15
TGCGCCAGCAGCTTGGGGACTAGCGGGACTTACGAGCAGTACTTC
CASSLGTSGTYEQYF
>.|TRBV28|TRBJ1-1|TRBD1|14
TGTGCCGGACAGACGCAGGGGGCGAGCACTGAAGCTTTCTTT
CAGQTQGASTEAFF
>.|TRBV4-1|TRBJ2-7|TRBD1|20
TGCGCCAGCAGCCAATCGGCCTCGTTCTTGCTTGGGGACAGCTCCTACGAGCAGTACTTC
CASSQSASFLLGDSSYEQYF
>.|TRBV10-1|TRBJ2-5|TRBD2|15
TGCGCCAGCAGTGATTATGGGACTAGCACTGAGACCCAGTACTTC
CASSDYGTSTETQYF